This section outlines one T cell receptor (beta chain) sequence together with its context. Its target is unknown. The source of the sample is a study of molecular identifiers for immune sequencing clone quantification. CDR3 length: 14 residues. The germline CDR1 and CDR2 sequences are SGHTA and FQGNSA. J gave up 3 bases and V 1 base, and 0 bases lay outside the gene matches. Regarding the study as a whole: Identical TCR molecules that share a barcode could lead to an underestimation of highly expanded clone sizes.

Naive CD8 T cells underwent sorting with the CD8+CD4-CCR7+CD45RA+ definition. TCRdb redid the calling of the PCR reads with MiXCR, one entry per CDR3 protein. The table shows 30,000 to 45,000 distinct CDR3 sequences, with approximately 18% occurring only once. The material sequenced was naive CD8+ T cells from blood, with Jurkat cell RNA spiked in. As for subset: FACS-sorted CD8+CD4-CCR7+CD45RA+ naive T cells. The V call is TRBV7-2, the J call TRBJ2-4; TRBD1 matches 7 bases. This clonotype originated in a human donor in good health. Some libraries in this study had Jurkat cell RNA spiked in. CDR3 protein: CASSLGTGKNIQYF. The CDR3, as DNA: TGTGCCAGCAGCTTAGGGACAGGCAAAAACATTCAGTACTTC.